Reported below is one TCR beta chain. Antigen specificity is unknown. Germline V lookup: CDR1 ENHRY, CDR2 SYGVKD. The CDR3 extends over 15 amino acids. J gave up 6 bases and V 4 bases, and 12 bases lay outside the gene matches. Data came from immunoSEQ multiplex PCR; TCRdb stores just in-frame clones and leaves some out. This table has some 1.4 million clones, around 97% appearing once. This sample was included in a study of shared clonotypes between healthy human individuals. Study-level points and caveats: Naive subsets generally had larger estimated richness than memory subsets.

The clonotype was recovered from a young man in good health. This rearrangement joins TRBV10-3 to TRBJ2-7, with 7 bases identical to TRBD1. The specimen was naive CD4+ T cells sorted from blood. Specified subset: CD45RA+ positively selected. This chain's CDR3 is CAISVQGDGEREQYF. Here the CDR3 DNA reads TGTGCCATCAGTGTTCAGGGGGACGGGGAACGCGAGCAGTACTTC.